Following are 5 T cell receptor beta chains from one sample sequenced in a study of blood T cells in healthy people across ages. Using a J-beta primer mix together with a sample-barcoded 5' primer, a second PCR was run for roughly 7 to 12 cycles. TCRdb called the 5' RACE reads again in MiXCR, with one record for every CDR3 protein. The table records roughly 1,100,000 distinct CDR3 sequences, 25% of them present only once. These data were also filed under a second study, of T cells of mothers and their children.

Material for sequencing was blood. These receptors came from a girl aged 2 to 10 in good health.

This clonotype was seen a handful of times. In DNA form, the CDR3 reads TGTGCCAGCAGCCAACAGGGTGGGGACTATGGCTACACCTTC. This sequence encodes CASSQQGGDYGYTF. The V and J genes are TRBV28 and TRBJ1-2; possible D gene TRBD1, 6 bases. Germline CDR1 MDHEN, CDR2 SYDVKM. V lost 6 bases, J lost 3 bases, and 14 bases lay in between. The CDR3 consists of 14 residues.

This clonotype was seen many times. DNA for the CDR3: TGCGCCAGCAGCCAGACAGGGACCTATAATTCACCCCTCCACTTT. Amino acid sequence: CASSQTGTYNSPLHF. V and J are TRBV4-1 and TRBJ1-6, with 7 nucleotides matching TRBD1. V shed 3 bases, J shed 2 bases, and the junction held 1 base outside the gene matches. This CDR3 has 15 amino acids. From germline, CDR1 is MGHRA and CDR2 YSYEKL.

This sequence joins TRBV7-2 and TRBJ2-1, with 7 nucleotides matching TRBD2. The V segment lost 2 bases and the J segment 3 bases; nucleotides outside the gene matches: 16. This CDR3 is built from 19 residues. Per the germline V gene, CDR1 is SGHTA and CDR2 is FQGNSA. Here the CDR3 DNA reads TGTGCCAGCAGCTTACCGGGAGGCCCGGACGCAAATTACTACAATGAGCAGTTCTTC. Protein sequence: CASSLPGGPDANYYNEQFF.

V and J are TRBV7-9 and TRBJ2-1; unclear D gene. Germline V gene sequence: CDR1 SEHNR, CDR2 FQNEAQ (reference sequence). There are 12 residues in the CDR3. V lost 8 bases and J 6 bases, leaving 11 bases between the germline ends. The CDR3 is CASGPLGNEQFF. CDR3 DNA sequence: TGTGCCAGCGGACCTCTAGGCAATGAGCAGTTCTTC.

This clonotype was found a few times. The chain has TRBV9 and TRBJ2-5, with 10 bases lining up with TRBD1. Germline values: CDR1 SGDLS, CDR2 YYNGEE. V lost 3 bases, J lost 5 bases, and 1 base stayed unmatched. The CDR3 runs 13 residues. DNA for the CDR3: TGTGCCAGCAGCGCGGACAGGGGGGAGACCCAGTACTTC. Amino acid sequence: CASSADRGETQYF.